This T cell receptor beta chain was observed in a study of Ad26.COV2.S vaccination and SARS-CoV-2 variants. Looking at the study overall: Enrolled in COV1001, the donor was in the Ad26.COV2.S trial arm, which received the vaccine.

Trimming cost V 0 bases and J 8 bases, with 10 bases left between them. Germline assignment: CDR1 LGHDT and CDR2 YNNKEL (reference sequence). This CDR3 region has 13 residues. The treatment denotes: roughly 19 received Ad26.COV2.S at low or high dose, single or two shots; 5 received placebo; per-sample allocation not given. Samples came from day 63 after the first vaccine or placebo injection. The method was immunoSEQ multiplex PCR; TCRdb's version includes in-frame clones alone and lacks a portion of them. The data show roughly 300,000 clones, around nine tenths seen once. With respect to this clone: Its specificity is unknown.

Overall study results and limits: Vaccinees reportedly had broad spike-specific CD8+ and CD4+ T cell responses.

The genes are TRBV3-1 (or the pseudogene TRBV3-2) and TRBJ1-2, with D unclear. The source was peripheral blood, collected in a trial of Ad26.COV2.S vaccine versus placebo. The clonotype comes from a person aged 18 to 59 who received the Ad26.COV2.S COVID-19 vaccine or a placebo. CDR3 amino acids: CASSQDPGSGYTF. The CDR3 nucleotides are TGTGCCAGCAGCCAAGACCCGGGGAGCGGCTACACCTTC.